Each of the 10 T cell receptor beta chains below was sequenced from the same sample in a study of T-cell reconstitution after alpha-beta-depleted transplantation in children. During its preparation, the TCRbeta library received unique molecular identifiers. TCRdb itself ran the PCR reads through MiXCR, one entry per CDR3 protein. The table shows hundreds of thousands of distinct CDR3 sequences, with less than 20% occurring only once. Sequencing was performed on PBMCs, mostly from graft donor cells, taken 360 days after TCRalphabeta/CD19-depleted stem cell transplant. These receptor sequences come from a male patient younger than 18 who had a stem cell transplant for acute lymphoblastic leukemia, so the T cells may come from the graft donor.

The rearrangement links TRBV4-1 to TRBJ2-3; TRBD1 might be the D (5 bases). V lost 3 bases to trimming and J lost 6 bases, with 13 bases between them. This CDR3 is 14 amino acids long. CDR1 is MGHRA and CDR2 is YSYEKL in the germline V gene. CDR3 nucleotides: TGCGCCAGCAGCCAGATAGGGTACAGGGATACGCAGTATTTT. It codes for CASSQIGYRDTQYF.

In its sample, this clonotype was seen a few times. The rearrangement uses TRBV12-3 or TRBV12-4 and TRBJ1-5, with D perhaps matching TRBD1 (5 bases). V lost 6 bases and J lost 4, with 16 bases in between. The CDR3 is made up of 15 amino acids. CDR3 loop: CASSLRQGLNQPQHF. Written as DNA, the CDR3 is TGTGCCAGCAGCCTTCGTCAGGGATTGAATCAGCCCCAGCATTTT.

The V gene is TRBV7-2, the J gene TRBJ2-1, with D perhaps matching TRBD2 (6 bases). V lost 5 bases and J 5 bases, leaving 16 bases between the germline ends. Germline-derived CDR1 and CDR2 are SGHTA and FQGNSA. The CDR3 sequence is 15 residues long. The CDR3 bases are TGTGCCAGCAGCCCTCAGGGCGGGATTCACAATGAGCAGTTCTTC. This encodes CASSPQGGIHNEQFF.

This clonotype was counted once. The final CDR3 position lacks the conserved phenylalanine or tryptophan, pointing to a likely read error. The chain recombines TRBV18 with TRBJ1-6; D unclear. V was pared by 3 bases and J by 10 bases, with 13 bases between. Germline V gene lookup returns CDR1 KGHSH and CDR2 LQKENI. CDR3 length: 14 residues. The DNA for the CDR3 is TGTGCCAGCTCACCCTCGGTAGAAGGATCACCCCTCCACTAT. Encoded protein: CASSPSVEGSPLHY.

Comment on this clonotype: This clone may be a read error of a much larger clone one base away. The chain combines TRBV12-3 or TRBV12-4 with TRBJ2-7, with 11 nucleotides matching TRBD2. The CDR3 runs to 14 residues. This CDR3 is CACSSSGRPHEQYF. In DNA form, the CDR3 reads TGTGCCTGCAGTTCTAGCGGGAGGCCCCACGAGCAGTACTTC.

This clonotype was found many times. This chain links TRBV6-6 with TRBJ1-5; D ambiguous. The CDR3 sequence is 13 residues long. Trimming stripped 2 bases from V and 11 bases from J, with 13 bases between. Germline V gene data show CDR1 as MNHNY and CDR2 as SVGAGI (reference sequence). DNA for the CDR3: TGTGCCAGCAGTTACAACTCCCAGCAGGCCCAGCATTTT. It is translated as CASSYNSQQAQHF.

This clonotype was picked up a small number of times. This chain joins TRBV5-1 and TRBJ1-5; TRBD1 agrees at 9 bases. The germline gives CDR1 SGHRS, CDR2 YFSETQ. Losses at the gene ends were 4 bases for V and 5 bases for J; bases not matched to a gene: 10. This CDR3 is 16 amino acids long. The CDR3 here is CASSPGTGRRDQPQHF. In nucleotides, the CDR3 is TGCGCCAGCAGCCCCGGGACAGGGCGAAGAGATCAGCCCCAGCATTTT.

J is TRBJ1-2 and V is TRBV13, with 8 bases fitting TRBD1. CDR3 length: 16 amino acids. Germline V gene data show CDR1 as PRHDT and CDR2 as FYEKMQ (reference sequence). The V segment lost 5 bases and the J segment 8 bases; nucleotides outside the gene matches: 16. The CDR3 here is CASSEKLRGRVGGYTF. The CDR3 DNA is TGTGCCAGCAGCGAAAAGCTCAGGGGGCGCGTAGGCGGCTACACCTTC.

The chain combines TRBV29-1 with TRBJ1-4; TRBD1 might be the D (6 bases). This CDR3 comprises 12 residues. V lost 6 bases to trimming and J lost 10 bases, with 15 bases between them. The germline V gene encodes CDR1 SQVTM and CDR2 ANQGSEA. The CDR3 loop reads CSVVMTGGKLFF. CDR3 in DNA: TGCAGCGTCGTTATGACAGGTGGAAAACTGTTTTTT.

The rearrangement joins TRBV12-3 or TRBV12-4 to TRBJ2-4; 9 bases are a match to TRBD1. The CDR3 spans 14 residues. V lost 6 bases to trimming and J lost 4 bases; unmatched junction nucleotides: 4. CDR3 sequence (DNA): TGTGCCAGCAGCCTGGACAGGGGAAAAAACATTCAGTACTTC. Its translation: CASSLDRGKNIQYF.